A selection of T cell receptor beta chains follows, all from one sample in a study of cytomegalovirus exposure and HLA in healthy donors. Profiled with immunoSEQ multiplex PCR; TCRdb holds only in-frame clones, not every one. The top ten clones hold under 2.5% of a sample with around 300,000 clones, roughly 70% of them seen once. The sample taken for sequencing was PBMCs. These receptors were taken from a female donor in good health and CMV-seronegative. Both conserved end residues are part of each CDR3. Each record gives: clone size, CDR3 length, J gene, D gene, V gene, CDR3 DNA, CDR3 protein. D genes are given only for firm matches. Clone size is stated in some rows and not others, as once, few, many or a class when expanded.

clone_size: few
cdr3_length: 16
j_call: TRBJ1-1
d_call: -
v_call: TRBV4-1
cdr3_nt: TGCGCCAGCAGCCAAGGGCGCCAGGGTATGTACACTGAAGCTTTCTTT
cdr3_aa: CASSQGRQGMYTEAFF

clone_size: -
cdr3_length: 17
j_call: TRBJ1-2
d_call: TRBD1
v_call: TRBV5-1
cdr3_nt: TGCGCCAGCAGCTTGGGTAAGGGACAGGGATCAGTGCGAGGCTACACCTTC
cdr3_aa: CASSLGKGQGSVRGYTF

clone_size: -
cdr3_length: 15
j_call: TRBJ1-5
d_call: -
v_call: TRBV5-1
cdr3_nt: TGCGCCAGCAGCTTGACTATAGGGGCTGGGCAGCCCCAGCATTTT
cdr3_aa: CASSLTIGAGQPQHF

clone_size: -
cdr3_length: 15
j_call: TRBJ1-1
d_call: TRBD1
v_call: TRBV6-5
cdr3_nt: TGTGCCAGCAGTTGGACAGGGTCGGGGAACACTGAAGCTTTCTTT
cdr3_aa: CASSWTGSGNTEAFF

clone_size: -
cdr3_length: 14
j_call: TRBJ1-5
d_call: -
v_call: TRBV6-6
cdr3_nt: TGTGCCAGCAGTTTTTCAGGTAGCAATCAGCCCCAGCATTTT
cdr3_aa: CASSFSGSNQPQHF

clone_size: -
cdr3_length: 12
j_call: TRBJ2-5
d_call: -
v_call: TRBV18
cdr3_nt: TGTGCCAGCTCACCAGAGGGAAAGACCCAGTACTTC
cdr3_aa: CASSPEGKTQYF

clone_size: -
cdr3_length: 13
j_call: TRBJ2-5
d_call: TRBD1
v_call: TRBV6-5
cdr3_nt: TGTGCCAGCAGAAGGGACAGGGGAGAGACCCAGTACTTC
cdr3_aa: CASRRDRGETQYF

clone_size: few
cdr3_length: 14
j_call: TRBJ2-5
d_call: TRBD2
v_call: TRBV6-1
cdr3_nt: TGTGCCAGCAGTGCGGGCCTAGCGGAAGAGACCCAGTACTTC
cdr3_aa: CASSAGLAEETQYF

clone_size: -
cdr3_length: 15
j_call: TRBJ1-3
d_call: -
v_call: TRBV5-1
cdr3_nt: TGCGCCAGCAGCTTGGAACCGGTATCTGGAAACACCATATATTTT
cdr3_aa: CASSLEPVSGNTIYF

clone_size: -
cdr3_length: 14
j_call: TRBJ1-1
d_call: -
v_call: TRBV18
cdr3_nt: TGTGCCAGCTCCGGGACTCCCAGTCACACTGAAGCTTTCTTT
cdr3_aa: CASSGTPSHTEAFF

clone_size: -
cdr3_length: 15
j_call: TRBJ1-1
d_call: -
v_call: TRBV25-1
cdr3_nt: TGTGCCAGCAGTGATCATTACGGGGCAGGGACTGGAGCTTTCTTT
cdr3_aa: CASSDHYGAGTGAFF

clone_size: -
cdr3_length: 16
j_call: TRBJ1-2
d_call: -
v_call: TRBV19
cdr3_nt: TGTGCCAGTAGTATAGGTCTTTCCAGGGTAGGATATGGCTACACCTTC
cdr3_aa: CASSIGLSRVGYGYTF

clone_size: few
cdr3_length: 16
j_call: TRBJ1-4
d_call: -
v_call: TRBV6-5
cdr3_nt: TGTGCCAGCAGTTACTCGATGTGGGGCGATAATGAAAAACTGTTTTTT
cdr3_aa: CASSYSMWGDNEKLFF

clone_size: -
cdr3_length: 14
j_call: TRBJ1-5
d_call: -
v_call: TRBV21-1
cdr3_nt: TGTGCCAGCAGCAACGTGAAGCGGAATCAGCCCCAGCATTTT
cdr3_aa: CASSNVKRNQPQHF

clone_size: -
cdr3_length: 14
j_call: TRBJ2-3
d_call: TRBD1
v_call: TRBV6-5
cdr3_nt: TGTGCCAGCAGGCCAACAGGGGCCACAGATACGCAGTATTTT
cdr3_aa: CASRPTGATDTQYF

clone_size: few
cdr3_length: 17
j_call: TRBJ2-1
d_call: TRBD1
v_call: TRBV10-1
cdr3_nt: TGCGCCAGCAGTGACCCGGCCGGGGACAGCTCCTACAATGAGCAGTTCTTC
cdr3_aa: CASSDPAGDSSYNEQFF

clone_size: few
cdr3_length: 11
j_call: TRBJ2-3
d_call: -
v_call: TRBV28
cdr3_nt: TGTGCCAGCACAACAGGGTGGGGGTCGTATTTT
cdr3_aa: CASTTGWGSYF

clone_size: -
cdr3_length: 14
j_call: TRBJ1-1
d_call: -
v_call: TRBV25-1
cdr3_nt: TGTGCCAGCAGTGAAGTAGGGGGATACACTGAAGCTTTCTTT
cdr3_aa: CASSEVGGYTEAFF